This entry is about one T cell receptor (beta chain). Its antigen is unidentified. Some clones are missing from TCRdb's copy, which holds only in-frame ones; the method was immunoSEQ multiplex PCR. The table has around 130,000 clones, 90% to 95% seen once; the top ten hold around 2.8%. This record comes from a study of T cell responses to AZD1222 COVID-19 vaccine. With 5 bases clipped from V and 1 base from J, the junction kept 18 bases outside the gene matches. Germline V gene data show CDR1 as LNHDA and CDR2 as SQIVND (reference sequence). The CDR3 runs 20 residues. Study outcomes and limitations: The donor group comprised mostly white British people and more females; the analysis possibly underestimated clonal diversity.

The V call is TRBV19, the J call TRBJ2-1; 9 nucleotides align to TRBD2. The sequence was obtained from an adult in good health. Sequencing was performed on peripheral blood, taken on day 0 of AZD1222 vaccination. The CDR3 spells CASSVPVSKGGRVSYNEQFF. As DNA, the CDR3 is TGTGCCAGTAGTGTACCGGTTTCGAAGGGCGGGAGGGTTTCCTACAATGAGCAGTTCTTC.